These T cell receptor beta chains were read from a single sample in a study of shared clonotypes between healthy human individuals. This table comes from immunoSEQ multiplex PCR, and its TCRdb copy is limited to in-frame clones, with some not included. The sample includes fewer than 3 million clones, less than 95% seen only once; the top ten take roughly 0.34%. Material for sequencing was naive CD4+ T cells from PBMCs. The source of these receptors is a man between 18 and 29 years old in good health. Some clones in this sample may be carry-over from other donors' samples. CDR3s include the opening cysteine and the closing phenylalanine or tryptophan.

j_gene,v_gene,CDR3aa
TRBJ1-6,TRBV11-2,CASSSDPQYSPLHF
TRBJ2-5,TRBV29-1,CSVDATGQETQYF
TRBJ2-1,TRBV15,CAVVSGRAGDEQFF
TRBJ2-3,TRBV5-1,CASRKTGGVEDTQYF
TRBJ1-2,TRBV18,CASSPPTVLYGYTF
TRBJ1-2,TRBV28,CASSFPVGGGYGYTF
TRBJ2-2,TRBV5-6,CASSRVGRDYNTGELFF
TRBJ2-3,TRBV5-4,CASSLPVGTDTQYF
TRBJ2-5,TRBV5-1,CASSLTGAQETQYF
TRBJ1-1,TRBV5-1,CASSPSRGGQDTEAFF
TRBJ2-1,TRBV5-1,CASSLAGNEQFF
TRBJ1-3,TRBV4-2,CASSQSLETGNTIYF
TRBJ2-7,TRBV29-1,CSAKGTGPAEQYF
TRBJ2-1,TRBV6-4,CASSDSLNNEQFF
TRBJ2-5,TRBV5-4,CASSALAGQQETQYF
TRBJ1-2,TRBV7-3,CASSLRGNYGYTF
TRBJ1-1,TRBV18,CASSPLLGAQEAFF
TRBJ1-3,TRBV28,CASSFSQNGNTIYF
TRBJ2-7,TRBV5-6,CASSLGSGGSYEQYF
TRBJ2-5,TRBV9,CASSPTSGRPGRETQYF
TRBJ2-1,TRBV7-8,CASSLAGVEQFF